Shown below are 31 T cell receptor beta chains from a single sample sequenced in a study of PD-1 blockade in classical Hodgkin lymphoma. Assay used: immunoSEQ multiplex PCR; TCRdb lists only in-frame clones, some missing. The sample has 30,000 to 40,000 clones; 75% to 95% are singletons. Each patient experienced a relapse that followed autologous stem cell transplantation, and brentuximab vedotin exposure varied. CD4+ T cells were purified from thawed PBMCs by magnetic negative selection. This material consisted of CD4+ T cells from blood, taken at baseline. Receptors originate from a human donor with classical Hodgkin lymphoma.

This chain links TRBV6-6 with TRBJ1-2, with TRBD1 as a possible D gene (5 bases). This CDR3 has 13 amino acids. Looked up from germline, CDR1 is MNHNY and CDR2 is SVGAGI (reference sequence). V lost 2 bases to trimming and J lost 6 bases, with 10 bases between them. In DNA, the CDR3 is TGTGCCAGCAGTTACGCCGGAGGGGATGGCTACACCTTC. Its translation is CASSYAGGDGYTF.

The J gene is TRBJ2-3, the V gene TRBV28, with 10 bases matching TRBD1. Germline V gives CDR1 MDHEN, CDR2 SYDVKM. The CDR3 loop spans 15 amino acids. Unmatched junction bases numbered 5, after V lost 4 bases and J lost 4 bases. This CDR3 is CASSSPDRGSDTQYF. CDR3 in DNA: TGTGCCAGCAGTTCACCGGACAGGGGGTCAGATACGCAGTATTTT.

The V call is TRBV5-1, the J call TRBJ2-7; TRBD1 is a possible D gene (6 bases). V lost 0 bases, J lost 2 bases, and 12 bases lay in between. Per germline, CDR1 SGHRS and CDR2 YFSETQ. The CDR3 extends over 15 amino acids. The CDR3 region is CASSLAAQGAYEQYF. The CDR3 bases are TGCGCCAGCAGCTTGGCCGCACAGGGCGCCTACGAGCAGTACTTC.

V gene TRBV4-1 combines with J gene TRBJ2-1; TRBD2 aligns across 9 bases. Germline assignment: CDR1 MGHRA and CDR2 YSYEKL. This CDR3 region has 18 residues. Unmatched junction bases numbered 9, after V lost 0 bases and J lost 3 bases. This CDR3 reads CASSQDRSSGSSYNEQFF. In DNA, the CDR3 is TGCGCCAGCAGCCAAGATCGTAGTAGCGGGAGTAGCTACAATGAGCAGTTCTTC.

The rearrangement uses TRBV30 and TRBJ1-2; 8 nucleotides agree with TRBD1. The V and J ends lost 1 base and 4 bases, in that order; junction bases with no gene match: 5. This CDR3 is 14 amino acids long. CDR1 is GTSNPN, CDR2 SVGIG, per germline (reference sequence). DNA for the CDR3: TGTGCCTGGAGTGATGCCGACAGGGGCTATGGCTACACCTTC. This gives the protein CAWSDADRGYGYTF.

This chain joins TRBV7-9 and TRBJ2-1; TRBD2 matches at 9 bases. The CDR3 is 16 residues long. The V and J ends lost 5 bases and 2 bases, in that order; junction bases with no gene match: 7. Germline CDR1 reads SEHNR; CDR2 reads FQNEAQ (reference sequence). The CDR3 region is CASSPRGLATYNEQFF. CDR3 DNA sequence: TGTGCCAGCAGCCCCAGGGGACTAGCTACCTACAATGAGCAGTTCTTC.

The chain combines TRBV7-9 with TRBJ2-5; D is perhaps TRBD1 (6 bases). V lost 5 bases and J 1 base, leaving 14 bases between the germline ends. The CDR3 length is 15 residues. Germline CDR1 reads SEHNR; CDR2 reads FQNEAQ (reference sequence). The CDR3 loop reads CASSTDRTFQETQYF. Written as DNA, the CDR3 is TGTGCCAGCAGCACGGACAGAACTTTCCAAGAGACCCAGTACTTC.

This clone has only a few counts. This chain uses TRBV29-1 with TRBJ2-5; TRBD2 agrees at 8 bases. The germline gives CDR1 SQVTM, CDR2 ANQGSEA. CDR3 length equals 13 residues. The junction had 6 bases not matched to a gene; V was cut back by 4 bases and J by 5 bases. CDR3 amino acids: CSVAGGPQETQYF. The CDR3 nucleotides are TGCAGCGTTGCGGGAGGGCCTCAGGAGACCCAGTACTTC.

The genes are TRBV28 and TRBJ2-1, with TRBD2 matching over 14 bases. Unmatched junction bases numbered 13, after V lost 6 bases and J lost 0 bases. The CDR3 sequence is 20 residues long. From germline, CDR1 is MDHEN and CDR2 SYDVKM. CDR3 bases: TGTGCCAGCAGGGAACCCGGGACTAGCGGGAGCTTGAGCTCCTACAATGAGCAGTTCTTC. Translated, it gives CASREPGTSGSLSSYNEQFF.

A single count supports this clone. The J gene is TRBJ2-7, the V gene TRBV5-1, with D unclear. This CDR3 has 15 residues. Germline V gene lookup returns CDR1 SGHRS and CDR2 YFSETQ. Trimming took 3 bases from V and 5 from J, leaving 18 bases between them. The chain's CDR3 is CASSSGLGTGHEQYF. CDR3 DNA sequence: TGCGCCAGCAGCTCCGGCCTGGGTACGGGCCACGAGCAGTACTTC.

This clone was seen a few times. DNA of the CDR3: TGCGCCAGCAGCTTGGTAGGTGCCCAAAGGCAGGAGACCCAGTACTTC. It is translated as CASSLVGAQRQETQYF. The chain employs TRBV5-1 and TRBJ2-5; D unclear. Trimming shortened V by 0 bases and J by 5 bases, and 17 bases separated the two germline ends. Germline V gene data show CDR1 as SGHRS and CDR2 as YFSETQ. The CDR3 totals 16 residues.

The chain couples TRBV5-6 to TRBJ2-7; 8 positions agree with TRBD2. The ends lost 2 bases at V and 1 base at J; junction bases unmatched: 14. The CDR3 contains 18 residues. CDR1 SGHDT and CDR2 YYEEEE come from the germline V gene. CDR3 DNA: TGTGCCAGCAGCTTTTCCCCCTTTGGGGCGGGAGGATCCTACGAGCAGTACTTC. It is translated as CASSFSPFGAGGSYEQYF.

This rearrangement joins TRBV2 to TRBJ1-5, with TRBD1 identical over 7 bases. J lost 4 bases, V lost 7 bases, and 7 bases had no gene match. From germline, CDR1 is SNHLY and CDR2 FYNNEI. This CDR3 is 14 amino acids long. The CDR3 sequence: CASKFETGNQPQHF. CDR3 coding DNA: TGTGCCAGCAAATTTGAGACAGGGAATCAGCCCCAGCATTTT.

The genes are TRBV7-3 and TRBJ2-7, with 10 bases lining up with TRBD1. The CDR3 is 14 amino acids. Germline assignment: CDR1 SGHTA and CDR2 FQGTGA. The V and J ends lost 6 bases and 2 bases, in that order; junction bases with no gene match: 4. The CDR3 sequence is CASSSGQGAYEQYF. As DNA, the CDR3 is TGTGCCAGCAGTTCTGGACAGGGGGCCTACGAGCAGTACTTC.

V is TRBV5-1 and J is TRBJ2-7, with D possibly TRBD1 on 5 matching bases. Trimming took 2 bases from V and 0 from J, leaving 12 bases between them. CDR3 length equals 15 residues. CDR1 is SGHRS, CDR2 YFSETQ, per germline. In DNA form, the CDR3 reads TGCGCCAGCAGCTTTGGGGCCCCGAGCTCCTACGAGCAGTACTTC. Protein sequence: CASSFGAPSSYEQYF.

The rearrangement uses TRBV30 and TRBJ1-1; 7 positions agree with TRBD1. The CDR3 totals 14 residues. With V trimmed by 0 bases and J by 5 bases, 6 bases remained unmatched. The germline V gene has CDR1 GTSNPN and CDR2 SVGIG (reference sequence). Written as DNA, the CDR3 is TGTGCCTGGAGTGTAAACCTACAGGGGACTGAAGCTTTCTTT. This sequence encodes CAWSVNLQGTEAFF.

This rearrangement joins TRBV4-2 to TRBJ2-7, with D tentatively TRBD1 (7 bases). This CDR3 comprises 17 residues. Germline CDR1 reads LGHNA; CDR2 reads YNFKEQ. V shed 0 bases and J shed 3 bases, with 18 bases lying between them. The CDR3 DNA sequence: TGTGCCAGCAGCCAAGAGGAGGGGACAGCCCAAGGCTACGAGCAGTACTTC. It yields the protein CASSQEEGTAQGYEQYF.

The chain joins TRBV14 to TRBJ1-1; D is unresolved. Trimming took off 1 base at V and 0 bases at J, with 9 bases between the two ends. This CDR3 is built from 15 residues. The germline CDR1 and CDR2 sequences are SGHDN and FVKESK. CDR3 DNA sequence: TGTGCCAGCAGCCAAGGTGGGTCCGTGAACACTGAAGCTTTCTTT. It encodes CASSQGGSVNTEAFF.

The chain carries TRBV5-1 and TRBJ2-1; 9 bases are shared with TRBD2. CDR3 length: 16 amino acids. The ends lost 0 bases at V and 0 bases at J; junction bases unmatched: 1. In germline, CDR1 is SGHRS, CDR2 YFSETQ. The CDR3 spells CASSLGAGGSYNEQFF. CDR3 in DNA: TGCGCCAGCAGCTTGGGAGCGGGAGGCTCCTACAATGAGCAGTTCTTC.

The chain is built from TRBV2 and TRBJ2-1; 9 positions match TRBD1. CDR3 length: 15 amino acids. In germline, CDR1 is SNHLY, CDR2 FYNNEI. Trimming removed 6 bases from V and 1 base from J; junction bases left unmatched: 4. Here the CDR3 reads CASRDDRGSYNEQFF. In DNA, the CDR3 is TGTGCCAGCAGGGATGACAGGGGGTCCTACAATGAGCAGTTCTTC.

DNA for the CDR3: TGTGCCACCAGCAGAGTCGAGACAGGGCCAAGCAATCAGCCCCAGCATTTT. Its translation is CATSRVETGPSNQPQHF. The chain links TRBV15 to TRBJ1-5; the match to TRBD1 covers 7 bases. The germline V gene encodes CDR1 LNHNV and CDR2 YYDKDF (reference sequence). The trim removed 1 base at V and 1 base at J, leaving 7 bases unmatched. The CDR3 covers 17 residues.

CDR3 nucleotides: TGTGCCAGCAGTTACCAGGAGAACACTGAAGCTTTCTTT. As protein: CASSYQENTEAFF. V is TRBV7-9 and J is TRBJ1-1; D is undetermined. CDR3 length: 13 residues. Germline values: CDR1 SEHNR, CDR2 FQNEAQ (reference sequence). The V and J ends lost 6 bases and 1 base respectively, with 9 bases between them. Looking up the rest from reference TRBV7-9 and TRBJ1-1 gives the full variable domain: DTGVSQNPRHKITKRGQNVTFRCDPISEHNRLYWYRQTLGQGPEFLTYFQNEAQLEKSRLLSDRFSAERPKGSFSTLEIQRTEQGDSAMYLCASSYQENTEAFFGQGTRLTVV.

This clone occurred a few times. The chain couples TRBV5-1 to TRBJ2-7; weak D call: TRBD2 (5 bases). Germline lookup yields CDR1 SGHRS and CDR2 YFSETQ. The CDR3 runs 13 residues. The germline V and J ends were trimmed by 0 bases and 3 bases, with 7 bases remaining between them. DNA of the CDR3: TGCGCCAGCAGCTTGGTCGCGGGCTACGAGCAGTACTTC. Its translation: CASSLVAGYEQYF.

The CDR3 protein is CASSESRTSGSGGTQYF. The CDR3 bases are TGCGCCAGCAGTGAGTCGAGGACTAGCGGGAGCGGTGGTACGCAGTATTTT. The genes are TRBV10-1 and TRBJ2-3, with 13 bases aligning to TRBD2. V dropped 0 bases and J dropped 8; count of bases not matched to a gene: 8. The CDR3 is made up of 17 amino acids. The germline V gene has CDR1 WNHNN and CDR2 SYGVQD (reference sequence).

The V gene is TRBV7-2, the J gene TRBJ1-2; no clear D. Germline loops: CDR1 SGHTA, CDR2 FQGNSA. Trimming shortened V by 6 bases and J by 4 bases, and 18 bases separated the two germline ends. The CDR3 totals 15 residues. The CDR3 DNA follows: TGTGCCAGCAGGGACCTCAGACAAGGGCCCTATGGCTACACCTTC. The encoded protein is CASRDLRQGPYGYTF. The full variable domain, in which reference TRBV7-2 and TRBJ1-2 provide the parts outside the CDR3, is GAGVSQSPSNKVTEKGKDVELRCDPISGHTALYWYRQSLGQGLEFLIYFQGNSAPDKSGLPSDRFSAERTGGSVSTLTIQRTQQEDSAVYLCASRDLRQGPYGYTFGSGTRLTVV.

This chain uses TRBV19 with TRBJ2-7; D not certain. This CDR3 is built from 13 residues. The germline V and J ends were trimmed by 7 bases and 6 bases, with 16 bases remaining between them. Germline V lookup: CDR1 LNHDA, CDR2 SQIVND (reference sequence). The CDR3, as DNA: TGTGCCAGTAAGATGAGCAGTTTGGGCGAGCAGTACTTC. This translates into CASKMSSLGEQYF.

The chain recombines TRBV2 with TRBJ1-5; D is ambiguous. The CDR3 consists of 15 residues. CDR1 SNHLY and CDR2 FYNNEI come from the germline V gene. V was cut by 7 bases and J by 1 base, with 14 bases left in between. Here the CDR3 reads CASNDAPGSNQPQHF. The CDR3 region has the DNA TGTGCCAGCAATGATGCCCCGGGGAGCAATCAGCCCCAGCATTTT.

The chain is built from TRBV6-5 and TRBJ1-5; D gene uncertain. The germline V gene encodes CDR1 MNHEY and CDR2 SVGAGI. Trimming took 2 bases from V and 5 from J, leaving 10 bases between them. The CDR3 length is 14 residues. CDR3 amino acids: CASSYRQVDQPQHF. For the CDR3, the DNA is TGTGCCAGCAGTTACCGGCAGGTAGATCAGCCCCAGCATTTT.

V usage is TRBV2 and J usage is TRBJ2-1; 7 nucleotides align to TRBD2. Trimming removed 4 bases from V and 5 bases from J; junction bases left unmatched: 8. The germline CDR1 and CDR2 sequences are SNHLY and FYNNEI. The CDR3 consists of 15 residues. The CDR3, as DNA: TGTGCCAGCAGTGCAGCGGGACTCGCAAACAATGAGCAGTTCTTC. Amino acids: CASSAAGLANNEQFF.

The chain links TRBV5-4 to TRBJ2-5; 9 nucleotides align to TRBD2. Germline CDR1 and CDR2: SGHNT and YYREEE (reference sequence). There are 15 residues in the CDR3. After removal of 0 bases from V and 4 bases from J, the junction contained 4 bases not matched to a gene. The CDR3 DNA reads TGTGCCAGCAGCTTGGGACTAGCGGCCTCAGAGACCCAGTACTTC. Its translation: CASSLGLAASETQYF.

The rearrangement uses TRBV12-5 and TRBJ2-2; 8 nucleotides align to TRBD1. This CDR3 has 15 amino acids. With V trimmed by 4 bases and J by 3 bases, 4 bases remained unmatched. Germline V gives CDR1 LGHNT, CDR2 FRNRAP. As DNA, the CDR3 is TGTGCTAGTGGTTCGGACAGGGTCTACACCGGGGAGCTGTTTTTT. This gives the protein CASGSDRVYTGELFF. Full variable domain (remainder filled in from reference TRBV12-5 and TRBJ2-2): DARVTQTPRHKVTEMGQEVTMRCQPILGHNTVFWYRQTMMQGLELLAYFRNRAPLDDSGMPKDRFSAEMPDATLATLKIQPSEPRDSAVYFCASGSDRVYTGELFFGEGSRLTVL.